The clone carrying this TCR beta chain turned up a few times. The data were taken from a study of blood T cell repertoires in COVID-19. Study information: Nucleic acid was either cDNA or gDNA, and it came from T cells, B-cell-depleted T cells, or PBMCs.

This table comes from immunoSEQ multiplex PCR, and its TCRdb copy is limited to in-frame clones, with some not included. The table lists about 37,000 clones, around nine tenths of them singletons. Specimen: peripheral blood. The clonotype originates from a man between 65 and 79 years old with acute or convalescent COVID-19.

The CDR3 loop is CASSLVGTSGWTGELFF. CDR3 in DNA: TGTGCCAGCAGCTTAGTTGGGACTAGCGGGTGGACCGGGGAGCTGTTTTTT. The J gene is TRBJ2-2, the V gene TRBV7-2; 12 bases line up with TRBD2. This CDR3 has 17 amino acids. CDR1 and CDR2 from the germline V gene are SGHTA and FQGNSA. Trimming at V came to 1 base and at J to 5 bases, leaving 5 bases not matched to a gene.